This T cell receptor beta chain came from a study of OX40 agonist ivuxolimab in advanced cancers. Turning to the overall study: The costimulatory receptor OX40 (CD134) was targeted by ivuxolimab, a fully human IgG2 agonistic monoclonal antibody. Intravenous ivuxolimab was administered to patients every 2 weeks at six dose levels: 0.01, 0.1, 0.3, 1.5, 3 and 10 mg/kg. Of the 50 to 55 dose-escalation patients, hepatocellular carcinoma was present in approximately 20, melanoma in about 15, renal cell carcinoma in 9 and head and neck cancer in 9. In the dose-escalation cohort, approximately 82% of patients were male, and the mean age was approximately 64 years, with a range of roughly 20 to 79. Patients were allowed to have had prior anti-PD-1, anti-PD-L1 or anti-CTLA-4 therapy, and around two fifths of the dose-escalation patients had been treated with checkpoint inhibitors. Partial responses occurred in three dose-escalation patients, of whom one had hepatocellular carcinoma and two had cutaneous melanoma. Peripheral TCRbeta sequencing was intended to test whether TCR sequence diversity was altered and clonal T-cell expansion was caused by ivuxolimab. The paper reports the monotherapy dose-escalation portion (N ≈ 50 patients) of the phase I ivuxolimab trial.

Genomic DNA was extracted from sorted cells for sequencing of the TCRbeta CDR3 region. TCRbeta CDR3 regions were sequenced using the immunoSEQ Assay. Not all clones reach the TCRdb copy of this immuneACCESS table, which keeps in-frame sequences only. Checked studies attribute under half of the gap to unresolved V genes and leave the rest unexplained. The sample table shows about 25,000 clones, and 70% to 90% are seen once. The ten largest clones take up approximately 40% of the sample. A remark on this clone: What antigen it recognizes has not been identified. Base qualities were left out, and no much larger clone turns up one base away.

The trial excluded patients who had a history of autoimmune disease or who were on systemic immunosuppression. Peripheral blood for TCR sequencing was collected from all dose cohorts at baseline, on cycle 4 day 1, and on cycle 7 day 1. Samples came from an open-label, multicenter, first-in-human phase I dose-escalation trial of ivuxolimab. The trial enrolled adults with locally advanced or metastatic head and neck squamous cell, hepatocellular, melanoma or renal cell carcinoma. Before TCR sequencing, CD4+ T cells and CD8+ T cells were sorted from peripheral blood as separate populations. Study-level results and caveats: Which antigens the clonally expanded peripheral T cells were specific for was not determined. After ivuxolimab, CD8+ T cells had more expanded clones than CD4+ T cells on average. Clonal expansion of both CD4+ and CD8+ blood T cells was observed from baseline to week 6 at doses 0.1 to 3.0 mg/kg. In partial responders in the 0.1-3.0 mg/kg groups, normalized peripheral clonal expansion was found to be among the lowest, especially among CD8+ T cells. Low levels of normalized T-cell clonal expansion were also seen in some patients who did not respond.

The origin of this receptor is an adult with an advanced solid tumor such as melanoma, head and neck, liver or kidney cancer. Specimen: CD4+ or CD8+ T cells sorted from blood, collected in a trial of the OX40 agonist ivuxolimab.

The nucleotides are TGTGCCAGCAGTTACGTCGGGTATTCAGATACGCAGTATTTT. Its amino acids are CASSYVGYSDTQYF. This sequence uses TRBV6-6 and TRBJ2-3, with the D gene too uncertain to name. CDR1 and CDR2 (MNHNY, SVGAGI) derive from the germline V gene (reference sequence). Reading from cysteine to phenylalanine, the CDR3 counts 14 amino acids. Just CDR3 DNA is preserved here, 42 bases in frame from base 1. V and J are truncated by 2 bases and 4 bases respectively, leaving an intervening sequence of 10 bases.